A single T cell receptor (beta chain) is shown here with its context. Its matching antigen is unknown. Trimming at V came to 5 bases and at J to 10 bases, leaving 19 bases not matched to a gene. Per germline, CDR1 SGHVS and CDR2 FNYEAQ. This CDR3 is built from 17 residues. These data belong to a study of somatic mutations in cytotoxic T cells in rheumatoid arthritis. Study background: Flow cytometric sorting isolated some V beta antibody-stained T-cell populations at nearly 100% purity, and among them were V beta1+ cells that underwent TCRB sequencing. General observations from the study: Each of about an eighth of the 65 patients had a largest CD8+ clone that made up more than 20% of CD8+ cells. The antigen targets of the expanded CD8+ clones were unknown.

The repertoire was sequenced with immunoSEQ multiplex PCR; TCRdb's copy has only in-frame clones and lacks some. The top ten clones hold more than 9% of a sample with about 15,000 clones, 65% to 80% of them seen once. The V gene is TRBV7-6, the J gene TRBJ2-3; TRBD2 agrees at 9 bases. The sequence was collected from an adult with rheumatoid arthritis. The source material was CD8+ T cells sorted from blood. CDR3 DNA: TGTGCCAGCAGCCCTATTATGCGGGGGGGAAACTCCCAGGCGCAGTATTTT. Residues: CASSPIMRGGNSQAQYF.